The clone carrying this TCR beta chain has at least ten counts. The data are from a study of breast tumors, draining lymph nodes, adjacent tissues. Samples came from axillary lymph nodes draining the breast cancer. TCRdb used MiXCR to reprocess the multiplex PCR reads, holding one entry per CDR3 protein. The sample consists of 85,000 to 130,000 distinct CDR3 sequences, 21% of them appearing once. The CDR3 length is 19 residues. CDR1 SEHNR and CDR2 FQNEAQ come from the germline V gene (reference sequence). V was clipped by 5 bases and J by 0 bases; unmatched bases: 17. This clonotype originated in a female donor with breast cancer. Some clones in this sample may be carry-over from other donors' samples. The chain carries TRBV7-9 and TRBJ2-5, with 8 bases fitting TRBD2. Input material: axillary lymph node tissue. CDR3 sequence: CASSVTRSREALYQETQYF. The CDR3 bases are TGTGCCAGCAGCGTCACGAGGTCGCGGGAGGCCCTGTACCAAGAGACCCAGTACTTC.